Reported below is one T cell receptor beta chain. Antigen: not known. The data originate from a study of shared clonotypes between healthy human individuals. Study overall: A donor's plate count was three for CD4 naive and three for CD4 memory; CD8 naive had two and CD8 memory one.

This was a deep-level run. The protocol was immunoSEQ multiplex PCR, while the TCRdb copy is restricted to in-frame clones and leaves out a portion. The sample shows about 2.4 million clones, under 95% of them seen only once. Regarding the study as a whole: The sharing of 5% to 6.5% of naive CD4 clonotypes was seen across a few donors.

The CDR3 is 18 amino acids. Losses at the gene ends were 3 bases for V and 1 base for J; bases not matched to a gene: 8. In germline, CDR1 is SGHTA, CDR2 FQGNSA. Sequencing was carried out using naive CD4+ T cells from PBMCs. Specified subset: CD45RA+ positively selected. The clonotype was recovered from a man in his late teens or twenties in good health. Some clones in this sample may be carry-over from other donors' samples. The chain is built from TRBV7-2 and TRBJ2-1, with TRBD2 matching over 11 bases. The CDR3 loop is CASSLGLAGGGSYNEQFF. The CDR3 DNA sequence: TGTGCCAGCAGCTTGGGGCTAGCGGGAGGAGGGTCCTACAATGAGCAGTTCTTC.